The T cell receptor (beta chain) described here comes from a study of a mutant IDH1 vaccine in newly diagnosed glioma. Findings of the study overall: Pseudoprogression apparently lacked any relation to changes in top peripheral T cell clonotypes.

Described time point: week 11, during vaccination. Each vaccine dose was 300 ug of mutant IDH1 20-mer peptide, with topical imiquimod. Germline CDR1 reads WSHSY; CDR2 reads SAAADI. CDR3 length: 13 residues. Deletions cut 8 bases from V and 7 bases from J, with 18 bases between. Only in-frame clones appear in the TCRdb table, and some are missing; sequencing was by immunoSEQ multiplex PCR. The sample includes 110,000 or so clones, 90% of them seen just once. This clone was seen only once. What it binds is not known. Source: PBMCs, taken from a glioma patient whose treatment included an IDH1 peptide vaccine. This clonotype originated in a woman aged 50 to 60 with glioma. The chain carries TRBV10-2 and TRBJ2-7, with D perhaps given as TRBD1 or TRBD2 (5 bases each). The CDR3 protein is CASLPGSEGEQYF. The CDR3 DNA reads TGCGCCAGCCTTCCCGGGTCCGAGGGGGAGCAGTACTTC.